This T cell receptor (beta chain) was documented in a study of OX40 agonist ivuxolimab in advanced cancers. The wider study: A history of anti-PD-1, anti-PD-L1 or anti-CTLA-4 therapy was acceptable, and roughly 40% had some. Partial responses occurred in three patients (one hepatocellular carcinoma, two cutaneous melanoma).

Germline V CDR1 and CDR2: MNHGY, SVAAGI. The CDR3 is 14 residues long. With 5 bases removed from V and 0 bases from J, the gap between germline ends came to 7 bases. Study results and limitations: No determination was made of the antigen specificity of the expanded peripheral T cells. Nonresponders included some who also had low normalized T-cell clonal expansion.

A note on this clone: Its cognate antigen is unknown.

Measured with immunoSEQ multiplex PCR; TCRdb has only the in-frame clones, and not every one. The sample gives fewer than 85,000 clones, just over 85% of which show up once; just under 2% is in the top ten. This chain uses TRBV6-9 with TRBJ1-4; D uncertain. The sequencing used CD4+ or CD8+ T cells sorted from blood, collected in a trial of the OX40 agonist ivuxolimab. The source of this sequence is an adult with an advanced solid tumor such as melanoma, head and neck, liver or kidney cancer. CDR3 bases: TGTGCCAGCAGTATATTTGCAACTAATGAAAAACTGTTTTTT. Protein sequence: CASSIFATNEKLFF.